This TCR beta chain came from a study of cytomegalovirus exposure and HLA in healthy donors. Study-level information: The 550 to 700 first-cohort repertoires and the 130 or so validation repertoires shared the same platform, a later analysis reported. Findings and limits, study-wide: Some TCR beta chains (roughly 160 of them) were listed as cytomegalovirus-associated. TCR clusters originating in the first cohort tended to co-occur in the 120 validation repertoires, according to a later analysis.

The assay was immunoSEQ multiplex PCR, and TCRdb's table has in-frame clones only and misses some. The sample includes about 170,000 clones, approximately 89% of them seen just once. A note on this clone: Its antigen is undetermined.

V lost 10 bases to trimming and J lost 1 base, with 21 bases between them. CDR3 length equals 16 residues. The germline V gene encodes CDR1 ENHRY and CDR2 SYGVKD. This TCR came from a man younger than 30 in good health and CMV-seropositive. What was sequenced was PBMCs. The rearrangement uses TRBV10-3 and TRBJ2-3, with D possibly TRBD2 on 7 matching bases. The DNA for the CDR3 is TGTGCCACAAGGGGGGGGTGGACGGCGGGCACAGATACGCAGTATTTT. Translation gives CATRGGWTAGTDTQYF.